The 30 T cell receptor beta chains listed next were all sequenced from one sample in a study of Ad26.COV2.S vaccination and SARS-CoV-2 variants. Clones were sequenced by immunoSEQ multiplex PCR, and TCRdb holds only the in-frame ones, with some missing. In the table there are roughly 500,000 clones, 80% to 90% of which are singletons. Treatment of the sample: 19 received Ad26.COV2.S at low or high dose, single or two shots; a few received placebo; per-sample allocation not given. After the first vaccine or placebo injection, samples were drawn on day 63. Sequencing was performed on peripheral blood, taken in a trial of Ad26.COV2.S vaccine versus placebo. The receptors come from a person aged 18-60 years who received the Ad26.COV2.S COVID-19 vaccine or a placebo.

The V call is TRBV12-5, the J call TRBJ1-2, with D uncertain. CDR1 is LGHNT, CDR2 FRNRAP, per germline. The CDR3 extends over 13 amino acids. Deletions cut 6 bases from V and 0 bases from J, with 8 bases between. The CDR3 spells CASGLGPNYGYTF. CDR3 sequence (DNA): TGTGCTAGTGGCCTTGGCCCTAACTATGGCTACACCTTC.

In this sample, this clone turned up once. J is TRBJ2-1 and V is TRBV5-1; 8 positions match TRBD2. J lost 7 bases, V lost 6 bases, and 15 bases had no gene match. This CDR3 has 16 amino acids. Per germline, CDR1 SGHRS and CDR2 YFSETQ. CDR3 coding DNA: TGCGCCAGCAACCGAGGCGCGGGGGGCTTTTGGAATGAGCAGTTCTTC. This gives the protein CASNRGAGGFWNEQFF.

This clone has a single count. The genes are TRBV30 and TRBJ1-6, with 9 bases fitting TRBD1. The CDR3 spans 14 residues. V shed 7 bases and J 6 bases; nucleotides not matched to a gene: 7. Germline lookup yields CDR1 GTSNPN and CDR2 SVGIG (reference sequence). CDR3 loop: CALARTGVNSPLHF. The CDR3 DNA reads as TGTGCCTTGGCCCGGACAGGGGTTAATTCACCCCTCCACTTT. The whole variable domain, filled in from reference TRBV30 and TRBJ1-6, reads SQTIHQWPATLVQPVGSPLSLECTVEGTSNPNLYWYRQAAGRGLQLLFYSVGIGQISSEVPQNLSASRPQDRQFILSSKKLLLSDSGFYLCALARTGVNSPLHFGNGTRLTVT.

V is TRBV11-2 and J is TRBJ2-7, with D perhaps TRBD1 (6 bases). The germline V gene has CDR1 SGHAT and CDR2 FQNNGV. The CDR3 is made up of 14 amino acids. V dropped 4 bases and J dropped 7 bases, with 17 bases sitting between them. The CDR3 DNA reads as TGTGCCAGCAGCTCGCAGGGGAGATCGGTGGAGCAGTACGTC. As protein: CASSSQGRSVEQYV.

This clone was recorded once. The chain couples TRBV5-1 to TRBJ2-5, with D hard to call. V was trimmed by 0 bases and J by 3 bases, leaving 15 bases between them. From germline, CDR1 is SGHRS and CDR2 YFSETQ. The CDR3 runs 16 residues. CDR3 protein: CASSLGWGRREETQYF. The CDR3 DNA reads TGCGCCAGCAGCTTGGGTTGGGGTAGAAGGGAAGAGACCCAGTACTTC.

This clone was seen a handful of times. The chain uses TRBV16 and TRBJ1-5; D is possibly TRBD1 (5 bases). Deletions cut 3 bases from V and 5 bases from J, with 5 bases between. The CDR3 extends over 12 amino acids. CDR1 KGHSY and CDR2 FQNENV come from the germline V gene. CDR3 DNA sequence: TGTGCCAGCAGCCAGACAGATCAGCCCCAGCATTTT. It translates to CASSQTDQPQHF.

This clone has only one observation. This CDR3 is CASISPGNTEAFF. DNA for the CDR3: TGTGCCAGCATTTCACCAGGGAACACTGAAGCTTTCTTT. This chain joins TRBV2 and TRBJ1-1, with no clear D. Per the germline V gene, CDR1 is SNHLY and CDR2 is FYNNEI. The CDR3 has 13 residues. Trimming took 7 bases from V and 1 from J, leaving 10 bases between them.

This clone was detected only once. J is TRBJ2-1 and V is TRBV7-3; D is unresolved. The CDR3 totals 16 residues. Germline CDR1 and CDR2: SGHTA and FQGTGA. V lost 1 base and J 0 bases, leaving 10 bases between the germline ends. CDR3 loop: CASSLRMASSYNEQFF. As DNA, the CDR3 is TGTGCCAGCAGCTTAAGGATGGCGAGCTCCTACAATGAGCAGTTCTTC.

V gene TRBV6-5 combines with J gene TRBJ1-1; D is uncertain. This CDR3 has 14 amino acids. The germline V and J ends were trimmed by 6 bases and 0 bases, with 11 bases remaining between them. CDR1 and CDR2 from the germline V gene are MNHEY and SVGAGI. The CDR3 sequence is CASSPRGMNTEAFF. In DNA form, the CDR3 reads TGTGCCAGCAGCCCACGAGGGATGAACACTGAAGCTTTCTTT.

The V and J genes are TRBV6-1 and TRBJ2-5, with D perhaps given as TRBD1 or TRBD2 (6 bases each). The V and J ends lost 2 bases and 9 bases respectively, with 16 bases between them. The CDR3 consists of 14 residues. Germline V gene sequence: CDR1 MNHNS, CDR2 SASEGT. CDR3 loop: CASSEYGGWEPQYF. CDR3 coding DNA: TGTGCCAGCAGTGAATACGGGGGCTGGGAGCCCCAGTACTTC.

The chain combines TRBV6-5 with TRBJ1-1, with a weak D call TRBD1 (6 bases). The CDR3 consists of 16 residues. V was trimmed by 0 bases and J by 5 bases, leaving 16 bases between them. Germline lookup yields CDR1 MNHEY and CDR2 SVGAGI. In DNA, the CDR3 is TGTGCCAGCAGTTACTCGAATGGGGGGCGCTGGACTGAAGCTTTCTTT. Protein sequence: CASSYSNGGRWTEAFF.

This rearrangement joins TRBV2 to TRBJ2-7, with 9 bases fitting TRBD1. This CDR3 spans 14 amino acids. CDR1 is SNHLY, CDR2 FYNNEI, per germline. With 4 bases clipped from V and 5 bases from J, the junction kept 6 bases outside the gene matches. The CDR3 reads CASSGPGQGHEQYF. The DNA for the CDR3 is TGTGCCAGCAGTGGGCCGGGACAGGGCCACGAGCAGTACTTC.

The J gene is TRBJ2-5, the V gene TRBV2; a possible D gene is TRBD2 (5 bases). Trimming removed 6 bases at V and 1 base at J, with 12 bases between. Germline-derived CDR1 and CDR2 are SNHLY and FYNNEI. The CDR3 consists of 14 residues. The CDR3 loop is CASRGLAFQETQYF. CDR3 DNA sequence: TGTGCCAGCAGGGGCCTAGCTTTCCAAGAGACCCAGTACTTC.

This clone is a singleton in its sample. The chain has TRBV3-1 (or the pseudogene TRBV3-2) and TRBJ1-2; D remains unclear. This CDR3 contains 15 residues. Trimming shortened V by 4 bases and J by 4 bases, and 16 bases separated the two germline ends. The germline gives CDR1 LGHDT, CDR2 YNNKEL (reference sequence). The CDR3 loop is CASSPLEPYPYGYTF. The DNA for the CDR3 is TGTGCCAGCAGCCCCCTAGAACCCTACCCCTATGGCTACACCTTC.

The chain recombines TRBV28 with TRBJ2-5; D might be TRBD1 (5 bases). This CDR3 contains 15 residues. In germline, CDR1 is MDHEN, CDR2 SYDVKM. Trimming stripped 4 bases from V and 4 bases from J, with 16 bases between. In nucleotides, the CDR3 is TGTGCCAGCAGTTCTAATCGGCCCCAGGGAGAGACCCAGTACTTC. This sequence encodes CASSSNRPQGETQYF.

The chain uses TRBV25-1 and TRBJ1-1; D unresolved. The germline V and J ends were trimmed by 0 bases and 3 bases, with 5 bases remaining between them. The CDR3 has 13 residues. CDR1 is MGHDK and CDR2 is SYGVNS in the germline V gene. The CDR3 sequence: CASSEYIHTEAFF. In DNA form, the CDR3 reads TGTGCCAGCAGTGAATATATCCACACTGAAGCTTTCTTT.

CDR3 sequence reads: CASSRRRDTNYGYTF. CDR3 nucleotides: TGCGCCAGCAGCCGGCGGCGGGACACTAACTATGGCTACACCTTC. The V gene is TRBV4-3, the J gene TRBJ1-2, with TRBD1 as a possible D gene (6 bases). CDR3 length: 15 amino acids. Per the germline V gene, CDR1 is LGHNA and CDR2 is YSLEER. V was shortened by 4 bases and J by 0 bases, with 12 bases between the two germline ends.

The chain carries TRBV7-9 and TRBJ1-1, with 11 bases fitting TRBD1. Germline CDR1 is SEHNR and CDR2 is FQNEAQ (reference sequence). The CDR3 loop spans 12 amino acids. Trimming cost V 3 bases and J 10 bases; bases outside gene matches: 1. For the CDR3, the DNA is TGTGCCAGCAGCTTGGGGACAGGGGGAGCTTTCTTT. Protein product: CASSLGTGGAFF.

The CDR3 nucleotides read TGTGCCAGCTCTCGGGACAGGGGGCTAAATGGCTACACCTTC. Translation gives CASSRDRGLNGYTF. The chain links TRBV18 to TRBJ1-2; 12 nucleotides match TRBD1. The CDR3 contains 14 residues. CDR1 and CDR2 (germline): KGHSH, LQKENI. The junction had 5 bases not matched to a gene; V was cut back by 6 bases and J by 6 bases. The whole variable domain, remainder taken from reference TRBV18 and TRBJ1-2, is NAGVMQNPRHLVRRRGQEARLRCSPMKGHSHVYWYRQLPEEGLKFMVYLQKENIIDESGMPKERFSAEFPKEGPSILRIQQVVRGDSAAYFCASSRDRGLNGYTFGSGTRLTVV.

This clone has only one observation. The chain employs TRBV6-5 and TRBJ2-7; D is unresolved. This CDR3 has 14 amino acids. Germline V gene data show CDR1 as MNHEY and CDR2 as SVGAGI. V lost 2 bases to trimming and J lost 2 bases, with 10 bases between them. CDR3 region: CASSYQAGAYEQYF. The CDR3 nucleotides read TGTGCCAGCAGTTACCAGGCTGGGGCCTACGAGCAGTACTTC.

The chain combines TRBV9 with TRBJ2-1, with 7 nucleotides matching TRBD2. J lost 8 bases, V lost 4 bases, and 9 bases had no gene match. The CDR3 spans 14 residues. Germline V CDR1 and CDR2: SGDLS, YYNGEE. In DNA, the CDR3 is TGTGCCAGCAGCCCTAGGACTAGACTAGATGAGCAGTTCTTC. Protein sequence: CASSPRTRLDEQFF.

This chain links TRBV18 with TRBJ2-5; possible D gene TRBD1, 5 bases. V lost 0 bases, J lost 3 bases, and 11 bases lay in between. Germline loops: CDR1 KGHSH, CDR2 LQKENI. The CDR3 is 15 amino acids. In DNA, the CDR3 is TGTGCCAGCTCACCACCTTATACAGGTGAAGAGACCCAGTACTTC. Protein sequence: CASSPPYTGEETQYF.

The V call is TRBV5-1, the J call TRBJ1-1, with D uncertain. The V gene's germline CDR1 is SGHRS and CDR2 YFSETQ. This CDR3 comprises 14 residues. V lost 1 base and J 1 base, leaving 8 bases between the germline ends. The CDR3 loop reads CASSLHPANTEAFF. Here the CDR3 DNA reads TGCGCCAGCAGCTTGCATCCGGCGAACACTGAAGCTTTCTTT.

This chain connects TRBV6-1 to TRBJ2-1; 9 bases map to TRBD2. Trimming removed 4 bases from V and 2 bases from J; junction bases left unmatched: 9. The CDR3 contains 17 residues. Germline V CDR1 and CDR2: MNHNS, SASEGT. The CDR3 DNA reads as TGTGCCAGCAGTGTCGCCCGGCTAGCGGGAACCTACAATGAGCAGTTCTTC. It encodes CASSVARLAGTYNEQFF.

V gene TRBV5-6 combines with J gene TRBJ2-5; 7 nucleotides agree with TRBD1. The CDR3 length is 14 residues. Trimming took 0 bases from V and 2 from J; bases not matched to a gene: 1. Germline lookup yields CDR1 SGHDT and CDR2 YYEEEE. This chain's CDR3 is CASSLVGQQETQYF. The CDR3 nucleotides are TGTGCCAGCAGCTTGGTGGGACAGCAAGAGACCCAGTACTTC.

The CDR3 DNA follows: TGTGCCACCAGCAGAGATCTTAGCGGCAACACAGATACGCAGTATTTT. Translating gives CATSRDLSGNTDTQYF. V is TRBV15 and J is TRBJ2-3; tentative D call: TRBD2 (6 bases). Germline CDR1 is LNHNV and CDR2 is YYDKDF (reference sequence). V lost 0 bases to trimming and J lost 2 bases, with 12 bases between them. This CDR3 is 16 amino acids long.

The CDR3 is CASSADRGLSPIRQPQHF. In DNA, the CDR3 is TGTGCCAGCAGCGCCGACAGGGGGCTTTCTCCGATCCGACAGCCCCAGCATTTT. The chain joins TRBV7-6 to TRBJ1-5, with 10 bases matching TRBD1. V shed 5 bases, J shed 7 bases, and the junction held 17 bases outside the gene matches. Germline CDR1 SGHVS, CDR2 FNYEAQ. The CDR3 covers 18 residues.

The chain links TRBV11-2 to TRBJ1-2; D remains ambiguous. The CDR3 is made up of 13 amino acids. Germline-derived CDR1 and CDR2 are SGHAT and FQNNGV. The V and J ends lost 0 bases and 8 bases respectively, with 10 bases between them. The CDR3 DNA sequence: TGTGCCAGCAGCTTAGATATAATGGGCGGCTACACCTTC. This gives the protein CASSLDIMGGYTF.

The chain combines TRBV5-1 with TRBJ2-3; 11 bases fit TRBD1. The germline gives CDR1 SGHRS, CDR2 YFSETQ. With V trimmed by 4 bases and J by 3 bases, 22 bases remained unmatched. This CDR3 has 21 amino acids. CDR3 loop: CASSLTRTGGWSGSGTDTQYF. DNA for the CDR3: TGCGCCAGCAGCCTTACTAGGACAGGGGGCTGGTCAGGGAGCGGGACAGATACGCAGTATTTT.

The chain couples TRBV5-1 to TRBJ2-1, with unresolved D. Trimming cost V 0 bases and J 0 bases, with 7 bases left between them. CDR3 length equals 15 residues. CDR1 SGHRS and CDR2 YFSETQ come from the germline V gene. The CDR3 region has the DNA TGCGCCAGCAGCTTGGTAGAATCCTCCTACAATGAGCAGTTCTTC. Translated: CASSLVESSYNEQFF.